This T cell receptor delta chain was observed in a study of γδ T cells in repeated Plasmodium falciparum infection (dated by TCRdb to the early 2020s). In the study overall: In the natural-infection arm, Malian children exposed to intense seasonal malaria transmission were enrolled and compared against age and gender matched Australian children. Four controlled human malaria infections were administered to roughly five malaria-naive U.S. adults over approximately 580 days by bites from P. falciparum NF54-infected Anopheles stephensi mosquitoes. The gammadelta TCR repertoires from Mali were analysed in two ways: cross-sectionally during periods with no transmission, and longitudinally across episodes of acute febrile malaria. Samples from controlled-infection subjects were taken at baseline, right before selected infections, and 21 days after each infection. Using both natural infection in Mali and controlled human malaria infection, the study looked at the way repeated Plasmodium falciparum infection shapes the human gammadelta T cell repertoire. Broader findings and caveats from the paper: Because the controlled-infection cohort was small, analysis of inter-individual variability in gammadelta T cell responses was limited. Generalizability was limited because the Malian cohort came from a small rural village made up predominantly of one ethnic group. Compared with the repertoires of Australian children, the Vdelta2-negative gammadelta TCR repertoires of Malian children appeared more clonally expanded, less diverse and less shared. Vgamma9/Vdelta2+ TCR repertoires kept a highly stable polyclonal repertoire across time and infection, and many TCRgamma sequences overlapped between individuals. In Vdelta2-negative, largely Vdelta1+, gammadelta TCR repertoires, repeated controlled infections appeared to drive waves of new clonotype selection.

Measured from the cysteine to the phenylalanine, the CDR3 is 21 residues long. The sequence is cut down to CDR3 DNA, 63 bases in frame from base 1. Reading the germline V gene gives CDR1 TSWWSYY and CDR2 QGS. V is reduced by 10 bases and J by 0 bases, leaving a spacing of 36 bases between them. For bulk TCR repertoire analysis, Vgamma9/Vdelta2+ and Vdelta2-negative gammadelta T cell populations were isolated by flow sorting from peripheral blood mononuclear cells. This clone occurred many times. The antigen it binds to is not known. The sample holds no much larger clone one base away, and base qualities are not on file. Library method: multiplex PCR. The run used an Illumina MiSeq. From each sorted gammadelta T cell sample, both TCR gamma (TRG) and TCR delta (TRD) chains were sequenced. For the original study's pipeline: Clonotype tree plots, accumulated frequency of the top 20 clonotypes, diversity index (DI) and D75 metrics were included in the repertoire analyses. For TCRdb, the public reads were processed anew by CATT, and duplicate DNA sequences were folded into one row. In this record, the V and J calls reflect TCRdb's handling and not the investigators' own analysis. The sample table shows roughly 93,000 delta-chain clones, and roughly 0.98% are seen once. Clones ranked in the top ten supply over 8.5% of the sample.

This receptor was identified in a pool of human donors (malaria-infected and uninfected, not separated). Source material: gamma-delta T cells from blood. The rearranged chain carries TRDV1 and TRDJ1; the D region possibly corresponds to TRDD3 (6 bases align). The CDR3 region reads CAPRGHRVVLGHEVYTDKLIF. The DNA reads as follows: TGTGCTCCCCGGGGGCATCGGGTCGTACTGGGCCACGAGGTGTACACCGATAAACTCATCTTT.